The 29 T cell receptor beta chains reported below all come from one sample, sequenced in a study of cytomegalovirus exposure and HLA in healthy donors. The PCR contained 60 Vbeta and 13 Jbeta primers. Only in-frame clones appear in the TCRdb table, and some are missing; sequencing was by immunoSEQ multiplex PCR. The data hold about 230,000 clones, with approximately 81% observed a single time. Sequenced sample: PBMCs. The receptors come from a girl aged 2-10 years in good health and CMV-seronegative.

This chain uses TRBV5-6 with TRBJ1-4; D gene unclear. V lost 0 bases and J 8 bases, leaving 14 bases between the germline ends. CDR1 and CDR2 (germline): SGHDT, YYEEEE. This CDR3 is 15 amino acids long. CDR3 sequence: CASSLDASPGEKLFF. The CDR3 nucleotides read TGTGCCAGCAGCTTGGACGCCAGTCCAGGAGAAAAACTGTTTTTT.

This rearrangement joins TRBV6-1 to TRBJ1-2; 7 nucleotides agree with TRBD1. J gave up 8 bases and V 3 bases, and 12 bases lay outside the gene matches. The CDR3 is 15 residues long. CDR1 is MNHNS, CDR2 SASEGT, per germline. The CDR3, as DNA: TGTGCCAGCAGTGAGGGGCTGGGCAGGGGGAGAGGCTACACCTTC. Protein product: CASSEGLGRGRGYTF.

The rearrangement uses TRBV5-4 and TRBJ2-5; 13 nucleotides agree with TRBD2. Trimming took 0 bases from V and 4 from J; bases not matched to a gene: 9. Germline V gene data show CDR1 as SGHNT and CDR2 as YYREEE (reference sequence). There are 18 residues in the CDR3. CDR3 DNA: TGTGCCAGCAGCTTGGGCACTAGCGGGAGGGCCGTCGGAGAGACCCAGTACTTC. Its protein is CASSLGTSGRAVGETQYF.

The genes are TRBV5-4 and TRBJ2-4, with 10 positions matching TRBD1. Germline CDR1 reads SGHNT; CDR2 reads YYREEE (reference sequence). The CDR3 extends over 15 amino acids. V gave up 4 bases and J gave up 7 bases; unmatched junction bases: 8. The CDR3 nucleotides read TGTGCCAGCAGCCTCGGGGACAGGGGAGTTAACATTCAGTACTTC. This gives the protein CASSLGDRGVNIQYF. Full variable domain (outside the CDR3, taken from reference TRBV5-4 and TRBJ2-4): ETGVTQSPTHLIKTRGQQVTLRCSSQSGHNTVSWYQQALGQGPQFIFQYYREEENGRGNFPPRFSGLQFPNYSSELNVNALELDDSALYLCASSLGDRGVNIQYFGAGTRLSVL.

V usage is TRBV5-5 and J usage is TRBJ2-4; TRBD1 is a possible D gene (5 bases). The V end was cut by 4 bases, the J end by 0 bases, with 11 bases between. CDR1 SGHKS and CDR2 YYEKEE come from the germline V gene (reference sequence). CDR3 length equals 15 residues. The CDR3 here is CASSIVGAAKNIQYF. Here the CDR3 DNA reads TGTGCCAGCAGCATCGTAGGGGCAGCCAAAAACATTCAGTACTTC.

Here the CDR3 reads CASLGSSYNSPLHF. The CDR3 bases are TGTGCCAGTCTGGGCAGCTCCTATAATTCACCCCTCCACTTT. The J gene is TRBJ1-6, the V gene TRBV6-5; no definite D call. This CDR3 spans 14 amino acids. The germline CDR1 and CDR2 sequences are MNHEY and SVGAGI. Trimming stripped 9 bases from V and 0 bases from J, with 9 bases between.

This chain uses TRBV7-9 with TRBJ2-1; TRBD2 might be the D (6 bases). V lost 5 bases and J 1 base, leaving 12 bases between the germline ends. The CDR3 contains 15 residues. Germline values: CDR1 SEHNR, CDR2 FQNEAQ (reference sequence). The CDR3 here is CASSPGTPSYNEQFF. For the CDR3, the DNA is TGTGCCAGCAGCCCCGGGACTCCGTCCTACAATGAGCAGTTCTTC.

The chain carries TRBV2 and TRBJ2-2, with D possibly matching TRBD1 (5 bases). The CDR3 has 13 amino acids. With 6 bases removed from V and 8 bases from J, the gap between germline ends came to 13 bases. Germline-derived CDR1 and CDR2 are SNHLY and FYNNEI. The CDR3 region has the DNA TGTGCCAGCAGGTGGACACTCCCGGGGGAGCTGTTTTTT. Residues: CASRWTLPGELFF.

In DNA, the CDR3 is TGTGCCAGCAGTTCTGTCCCGGGGACAGATACGCAGTATTTT. Amino acids: CASSSVPGTDTQYF. The chain has TRBV27 and TRBJ2-3; a possible D gene is TRBD2 (5 bases). Trimming cost V 4 bases and J 3 bases, with 11 bases left between them. This CDR3 spans 14 amino acids. Looked up from germline, CDR1 is MNHEY and CDR2 is SMNVEV (reference sequence).

The chain employs TRBV2 and TRBJ1-5; D uncertain. The V gene lost 1 base and the J gene lost 11 bases, with 9 bases spanning the gap. The V gene's germline CDR1 is SNHLY and CDR2 FYNNEI. The CDR3 runs to 12 residues. The CDR3, as DNA: TGTGCCAGCAGTGAAGAGCACGGGGCCCAGCATTTT. It yields the protein CASSEEHGAQHF.

The rearrangement links TRBV29-1 to TRBJ1-1, with 7 bases fitting TRBD1. This CDR3 region has 13 residues. J was trimmed by 1 base and V by 4 bases; bases with no gene match: 3. Germline V CDR1 and CDR2: SQVTM, ANQGSEA. In DNA form, the CDR3 reads TGCAGCGTTGGGACAGGCCGGAACACTGAAGCTTTCTTT. Amino acid sequence: CSVGTGRNTEAFF.

This clone has just one count. This rearrangement joins TRBV25-1 to TRBJ1-5, with a weak D call TRBD1 (5 bases). CDR3 length equals 14 residues. Germline CDR1 reads MGHDK; CDR2 reads SYGVNS. V was trimmed by 5 bases and J by 4 bases, leaving 12 bases between them. The CDR3 region is CASSSGLVNQPQHF. DNA for the CDR3: TGTGCCAGCAGTTCGGGACTGGTGAATCAGCCCCAGCATTTT. Based on the CDR3 plus reference TRBV25-1 and TRBJ1-5, the full variable domain is EADIYQTPRYLVIGTGKKITLECSQTMGHDKMYWYQQDPGMELHLIHYSYGVNSTEKGDLSSESTVSRIRTEHFPLTLESARPSHTSQYLCASSSGLVNQPQHFGDGTRLSIL.

V is TRBV5-1 and J is TRBJ2-5, with 12 bases matching TRBD2. Germline CDR1 reads SGHRS; CDR2 reads YFSETQ. The CDR3 loop spans 15 amino acids. Unmatched junction bases numbered 11, after V lost 9 bases and J lost 5 bases. The CDR3 nucleotides are TGCGCCACCGGCAGACTAGCGGGGGCTCTTGAGACCCAGTACTTC. It codes for CATGRLAGALETQYF.

This clone has only a few counts. This chain's CDR3 is CASSSGKEYNEQFF. CDR3 DNA sequence: TGTGCCAGCAGCTCAGGAAAAGAGTACAATGAGCAGTTCTTC. V is TRBV27 and J is TRBJ2-1; D ambiguous. The CDR3 covers 14 residues. In germline, CDR1 is MNHEY, CDR2 SMNVEV (reference sequence). Trimming shortened V by 6 bases and J by 4 bases, and 13 bases separated the two germline ends.

The table lists this clone with a count of one. V is TRBV7-9 and J is TRBJ1-5; tentative D call: TRBD1 (6 bases). CDR1 is SEHNR, CDR2 FQNEAQ, per germline (reference sequence). V was clipped by 3 bases and J by 7 bases, with 16 bases between them. The CDR3 totals 15 residues. The CDR3 loop reads CASSFPGEGEQPQHF. CDR3 nucleotides: TGTGCCAGCAGCTTCCCTGGGGAGGGGGAACAGCCCCAGCATTTT.

In its sample, this clone was seen a few times. The chain combines TRBV10-1 with TRBJ1-1; a weak D match, TRBD1 (6 bases). The CDR3 has 14 residues. The germline gives CDR1 WNHNN, CDR2 SYGVQD (reference sequence). The V end lost 0 bases, the J end lost 5 bases, and 10 bases lay between the germline ends. The CDR3 DNA reads as TGCGCCAGCAGTGAGTCAGGTAGGGGGACTGAAGCTTTCTTT. It translates to CASSESGRGTEAFF.

This chain uses TRBV23-1 with TRBJ2-5, with a possible D match to TRBD2 (7 bases). TRBV23-1 is placed among ORFs of uncertain function. Trimming took 0 bases from V and 5 from J, leaving 13 bases between them. The CDR3 is 15 amino acids. CDR3 DNA: TGCGCCAGCAGTCAATCCGGCAGGGGAGGGGAGACCCAGTACTTC. Its protein is CASSQSGRGGETQYF.

The chain is built from TRBV5-1 and TRBJ2-1; D perhaps matches TRBD1 (6 bases). The CDR3 is 15 residues long. V was clipped by 3 bases and J by 3 bases, with 13 bases between them. Germline V gene data show CDR1 as SGHRS and CDR2 as YFSETQ. The CDR3 is CASSSTGSVYNEQFF. The CDR3 nucleotides read TGCGCCAGCAGCTCAACAGGGTCTGTCTACAATGAGCAGTTCTTC.

The chain carries TRBV18 and TRBJ2-1; 9 bases agree with TRBD1. V shed 7 bases and J 5 bases; nucleotides not matched to a gene: 9. This CDR3 spans 15 amino acids. Germline CDR1 reads KGHSH; CDR2 reads LQKENI. CDR3 sequence (DNA): TGTGCCAGCTTTGCCGGGACAGGGATCGACAATGAGCAGTTCTTC. It is translated as CASFAGTGIDNEQFF. The variable domain in full, with the rest retrieved from reference TRBV18 and TRBJ2-1, is NAGVMQNPRHLVRRRGQEARLRCSPMKGHSHVYWYRQLPEEGLKFMVYLQKENIIDESGMPKERFSAEFPKEGPSILRIQQVVRGDSAAYFCASFAGTGIDNEQFFGPGTRLTVL.

The V call is TRBV25-1, the J call TRBJ2-5, with 10 positions matching TRBD2. Germline CDR1 MGHDK, CDR2 SYGVNS. Losses at the gene ends were 5 bases for V and 2 bases for J; bases not matched to a gene: 8. The CDR3 length is 16 residues. The CDR3 sequence: CASSPLSSGGQETQYF. The DNA for the CDR3 is TGTGCCAGCAGTCCCCTCTCTAGCGGGGGTCAAGAGACCCAGTACTTC.

The chain couples TRBV7-2 to TRBJ1-4; no definite D call. The V end lost 5 bases, the J end lost 5 bases, and 9 bases lay between the germline ends. The CDR3 is made up of 13 amino acids. In germline, CDR1 is SGHTA, CDR2 FQGNSA. The CDR3 DNA reads TGTGCCAGCAGCACCCGGAGAAATGAAAAACTGTTTTTT. It encodes CASSTRRNEKLFF. Combining the CDR3 with reference TRBV7-2 and TRBJ1-4 gives the whole variable domain GAGVSQSPSNKVTEKGKDVELRCDPISGHTALYWYRQSLGQGLEFLIYFQGNSAPDKSGLPSDRFSAERTGGSVSTLTIQRTQQEDSAVYLCASSTRRNEKLFFGSGTQLSVL.

This clone has just a few counts. This sequence joins TRBV11-2 and TRBJ2-2; 10 bases agree with TRBD2. Losses at the gene ends were 3 bases for V and 0 bases for J; bases not matched to a gene: 4. In germline, CDR1 is SGHAT, CDR2 FQNNGV. The CDR3 covers 17 residues. CDR3 protein: CASSLRTSGTNTGELFF. The CDR3 DNA is TGTGCCAGCAGCTTGCGAACTAGCGGGACGAACACCGGGGAGCTGTTTTTT.

This clone was recorded once. This sequence joins TRBV9 and TRBJ2-1; 10 bases agree with TRBD2. V shed 3 bases and J 7 bases; nucleotides not matched to a gene: 13. The CDR3 has 17 residues. Germline-derived CDR1 and CDR2 are SGDLS and YYNGEE. CDR3 protein: CASSASPGLAMRNEQFF. The CDR3 bases are TGTGCCAGCAGCGCCTCCCCGGGACTAGCGATGCGGAATGAGCAGTTCTTC.

The rearrangement links TRBV4-1 to TRBJ1-1; TRBD1 matches at 7 bases. This CDR3 has 15 amino acids. CDR1 and CDR2 (germline): MGHRA, YSYEKL. Germline trimming cut 2 bases from V and 1 base from J; bases unmatched to any gene: 4. CDR3 in amino acids: CASSQPSGGNTEAFF. The CDR3 DNA sequence: TGCGCCAGCAGCCAACCCTCAGGGGGGAACACTGAAGCTTTCTTT.

The chain joins TRBV9 to TRBJ2-5, with TRBD1 as a possible D gene (6 bases). Germline values: CDR1 SGDLS, CDR2 YYNGEE. The length of the CDR3 is 19 residues. V lost 4 bases and J lost 3, with 28 bases in between. The CDR3 protein is CASSIVPYYGTTGKETQYF. The CDR3 DNA follows: TGTGCCAGCAGCATAGTCCCCTACTACGGGACGACAGGCAAAGAGACCCAGTACTTC.

This clone came up once. This chain uses TRBV11-2 with TRBJ2-2, with a weak D call TRBD1 (6 bases). Germline CDR1 reads SGHAT; CDR2 reads FQNNGV. Deletions cut 6 bases from V and 0 bases from J, with 17 bases between. This CDR3 region has 17 residues. The CDR3 DNA reads as TGTGCCAGCAGATTGGGCAGGGGTAGATCGAACACCGGGGAGCTGTTTTTT. It yields the protein CASRLGRGRSNTGELFF. Full variable domain (rest looked up from reference TRBV11-2 and TRBJ2-2): EAGVAQSPRYKIIEKRQSVAFWCNPISGHATLYWYQQILGQGPKLLIQFQNNGVVDDSQLPKDRFSAERLKGVDSTLKIQPAKLEDSAVYLCASRLGRGRSNTGELFFGEGSRLTVL.

V usage is TRBV6-4 and J usage is TRBJ2-3, with TRBD2 as a possible D gene (5 bases). Germline V CDR1 and CDR2: MRHNA, SNTAGT. The length of the CDR3 is 13 residues. Trimming took off 6 bases at V and 10 bases at J, with 17 bases between the two ends. The chain's CDR3 is CASSADPTEAQYF. CDR3 DNA: TGTGCCAGCAGCGCCGACCCGACGGAGGCGCAGTATTTT.

This chain uses TRBV4-2 with TRBJ2-5; 7 nucleotides line up with TRBD2. Unmatched junction bases numbered 4, after V lost 1 base and J lost 2 bases. The CDR3 has 15 residues. Germline V gives CDR1 LGHNA, CDR2 YNFKEQ. CDR3 sequence reads: CASSQGPGGQETQYF. CDR3 sequence (DNA): TGTGCCAGCAGCCAAGGACCCGGGGGGCAAGAGACCCAGTACTTC.

This chain uses TRBV5-6 with TRBJ2-1; 9 bases are shared with TRBD2. The CDR3 runs to 15 residues. CDR1 SGHDT and CDR2 YYEEEE come from the germline V gene. Trimming at V came to 5 bases and at J to 4 bases, leaving 7 bases not matched to a gene. CDR3 protein: CASRVAGGKYNEQFF. For the CDR3, the DNA is TGTGCCAGCAGGGTTGCGGGGGGGAAGTACAATGAGCAGTTCTTC.